A single sample is the source of the 11 T cell receptor beta chains below, sequenced in a study of T-cell memory formation after mild COVID-19 (dated by TCRdb to the early 2020s). Library creation used 5' RACE. The sequencer listed for this sample is Illumina NovaSeq 6000. The public sequencing data were trimmed at Q25 with fastp and processed into clonotypes with MiXCR by TCRdb, which kept only in-frame beta chains. Each record represents a unique CDR3 protein, reported with the most common genes and DNA among its rows. This sample is represented by 500,000 to 550,000 distinct CDR3 sequences; roughly 22% of them were singletons. The ten largest clonotypes hold roughly an eighth of the sample. Sequencing was done on a sample of PBMCs or a T cell subset sorted from them (not recorded which). These receptors came from an adult woman who had mild COVID-19 (a few samples of this study predate the infection). The sample titles of this study are shuffled in the database, so cell type and time point are left out; the donor was told from shared clones.

In this sample, this clonotype turned up a few times. V gene TRBV12-3 or TRBV12-4 combines with J gene TRBJ2-1; 12 bases are shared with TRBD2. J gave up 6 bases and V 7 bases, and 10 bases lay outside the gene matches. The CDR3 contains 16 residues. CDR3 sequence: CASTSPTSGRSNEQFF. CDR3 DNA sequence: TGTGCCAGCACCTCCCCGACTAGCGGGAGATCCAATGAGCAGTTCTTC.

The rearrangement joins TRBV10-3 to TRBJ2-2, with 8 bases fitting TRBD2. Germline V gene data show CDR1 as ENHRY and CDR2 as SYGVKD. CDR3 length equals 16 residues. V dropped 4 bases and J dropped 2; count of bases not matched to a gene: 6. The CDR3 region has the DNA TGTGCCATCAGTGGAGGAACTAGCGGAAACACCGGGGAGCTGTTTTTT. This sequence encodes CAISGGTSGNTGELFF.

This clonotype has a handful of counts. Here the CDR3 DNA reads TGCGCCAGCAGCCCCAGGGAAGACAAGAACACTGAAGCTTTCTTT. It translates to CASSPREDKNTEAFF. The chain combines TRBV5-1 with TRBJ1-1, with D maybe TRBD1 (5 bases). CDR1 and CDR2 from the germline V gene are SGHRS and YFSETQ. CDR3 length equals 15 residues. Trimming took off 4 bases at V and 1 base at J, with 14 bases between the two ends.

The V and J genes are TRBV29-1 and TRBJ2-7; 10 bases are shared with TRBD2. CDR1 and CDR2 (germline): SQVTM, ANQGSEA. This CDR3 spans 14 amino acids. V lost 4 bases and J lost 5; bases outside the gene matches: 8. This chain's CDR3 is CSVVVSGRADEQYF. The CDR3 DNA reads as TGCAGCGTTGTTGTAAGCGGGAGGGCCGACGAGCAGTACTTC.

The chain combines TRBV12-3 or TRBV12-4 with TRBJ2-5; 10 positions agree with TRBD1. The V and J ends lost 4 bases and 2 bases, in that order; junction bases with no gene match: 1. The CDR3 runs to 14 residues. Here the CDR3 reads CASSWDRGQETQYF. The CDR3 nucleotides are TGTGCCAGCAGTTGGGACAGGGGACAAGAGACCCAGTACTTC.

This clonotype was detected ten times or more. V usage is TRBV9 and J usage is TRBJ2-7, with TRBD2 matching over 9 bases. Unmatched junction bases numbered 14, after V lost 1 base and J lost 0 bases. The CDR3 contains 19 residues. Germline values: CDR1 SGDLS, CDR2 YYNGEE. Here the CDR3 DNA reads TGTGCCAGCAGCGTAAGGCCAGATAGCGGGAGCGGTAGCTCCTACGAGCAGTACTTC. Encoded protein: CASSVRPDSGSGSSYEQYF.

This clonotype was detected once. The chain recombines TRBV30 with TRBJ2-4, with no clear D. V lost 3 bases, J lost 0 bases, and 21 bases lay in between. Germline V CDR1 and CDR2: GTSNPN, SVGIG (reference sequence). The CDR3 extends over 18 amino acids. The CDR3 here is CAWSSNSGARLAKNIQYF. In DNA, the CDR3 is TGTGCCTGGAGCTCGAACTCCGGAGCCCGTTTAGCCAAAAACATTCAGTACTTC. Full variable domain (rest looked up from reference TRBV30 and TRBJ2-4): SQTIHQWPATLVQPVGSPLSLECTVEGTSNPNLYWYRQAAGRGLQLLFYSVGIGQISSEVPQNLSASRPQDRQFILSSKKLLLSDSGFYLCAWSSNSGARLAKNIQYFGAGTRLSVL.

This clonotype was counted at least ten times. The V call is TRBV12-3 or TRBV12-4, the J call TRBJ1-1, with unresolved D. Trimming took 4 bases from V and 0 from J, leaving 18 bases between them. This CDR3 is 17 amino acids long. CDR3 sequence reads: CASSSKITRNVNTEAFF. In DNA form, the CDR3 reads TGTGCCAGCAGTTCCAAGATAACCCGGAACGTGAACACTGAAGCTTTCTTT.

In its sample, this clonotype was seen a few times. This chain uses TRBV3-1 with TRBJ2-5, with D uncertain. Trimming took off 7 bases at V and 5 bases at J, with 11 bases between the two ends. CDR1 is LGHDT and CDR2 is YNNKEL in the germline V gene (reference sequence). This CDR3 region has 12 residues. The CDR3 DNA follows: TGTGCCAGCACGAAAAACGGGGAGACCCAGTACTTC. This codes for CASTKNGETQYF.

There are a few counts of this clonotype. The gene calls are TRBV6-2 or TRBV6-3 and TRBJ2-7; D remains ambiguous. CDR3 size: 18 residues. In germline, CDR1 is MNHEY, CDR2 SVGEGT. The V end lost 2 bases, the J end lost 0 bases, and 20 bases lay between the germline ends. The CDR3, as DNA: TGTGCCAGCAGTTACGATCCCGTTTCCCGCATGAGCTCCTACGAGCAGTACTTC. This gives the protein CASSYDPVSRMSSYEQYF.

This clonotype was counted at least ten times. This sequence joins TRBV7-2 and TRBJ2-1, with TRBD2 matching over 7 bases. The germline V gene has CDR1 SGHTA and CDR2 FQGNSA. J was trimmed by 6 bases and V by 2 bases; bases with no gene match: 4. There are 14 residues in the CDR3. CDR3 nucleotides: TGTGCCAGCAGCTTATTTGCTAGCGGCAATGAGCAGTTCTTC. Translated: CASSLFASGNEQFF.